The 21 T cell receptor beta chains listed next were all sequenced from one sample in a study of blood T cell repertoires in COVID-19. Sequenced by immunoSEQ multiplex PCR; TCRdb stores in-frame clones only, minus some. The sample shows hundreds of thousands of clones, 75% to 90% of them seen only once. Sequenced material: PBMCs or T cells enriched from blood (not recorded which). The receptor source for this set is a man aged 30 to 45 who had recovered from COVID-19.

The chain uses TRBV12-3 or TRBV12-4 and TRBJ1-1; D is uncertain. The V end was cut by 5 bases, the J end by 0 bases, with 7 bases between. This CDR3 is built from 13 residues. The CDR3 DNA reads TGTGCCAGCAGTCCCGAGATGAACACTGAAGCTTTCTTT. Amino acid sequence: CASSPEMNTEAFF.

A single count supports this clone. The chain recombines TRBV5-8 with TRBJ1-1; D gene uncertain. The germline V gene has CDR1 SGHTS and CDR2 YDEGEE. The CDR3 covers 13 residues. V was shortened by 1 base and J by 3 bases, with 7 bases between the two germline ends. The CDR3 region is CASSLLRYTEAFF. CDR3 in DNA: TGTGCCAGCAGCTTGTTACGGTACACTGAAGCTTTCTTT.

This clone has only one observation. CDR3 protein: CASSLRDRGLGNTEAFF. Written as DNA, the CDR3 is TGTGCCAGCAGTCTCCGGGACAGGGGGCTGGGTAACACTGAAGCTTTCTTT. This rearrangement joins TRBV6-6 to TRBJ1-1, with 12 bases that match TRBD1. Germline V gene data show CDR1 as MNHNY and CDR2 as SVGAGI (reference sequence). The junction had 9 bases not matched to a gene; V was cut back by 5 bases and J by 2 bases. The CDR3 totals 17 residues.

J is TRBJ2-2 and V is TRBV5-4; D gene ambiguous. The CDR3 is 14 amino acids. V shed 0 bases and J shed 5 bases, with 8 bases lying between them. The germline V gene has CDR1 SGHNT and CDR2 YYREEE (reference sequence). The CDR3 region has the DNA TGTGCCAGCAGCTTGGGTACAGAGACCGGGGAGCTGTTTTTT. Amino acids: CASSLGTETGELFF.

This rearrangement joins TRBV25-1 to TRBJ1-3; D is unresolved. CDR1 and CDR2 (germline): MGHDK, SYGVNS. Trimming cost V 4 bases and J 0 bases, with 13 bases left between them. This CDR3 has 16 residues. Here the CDR3 DNA reads TGTGCCAGCAGTGGACGAGCGCTTGTCTCTGGAAACACCATATATTTT. Its protein is CASSGRALVSGNTIYF.

The chain employs TRBV11-2 and TRBJ2-2; 12 bases agree with TRBD2. The CDR3 has 17 residues. V shed 5 bases, J shed 0 bases, and the junction held 4 bases outside the gene matches. Germline V gene data show CDR1 as SGHAT and CDR2 as FQNNGV. The CDR3 protein is CASSMTSGGTNTGELFF. The CDR3 nucleotides read TGTGCCAGCAGCATGACTAGCGGGGGTACGAACACCGGGGAGCTGTTTTTT.

The chain links TRBV20-1 to TRBJ2-5; the match to TRBD2 covers 13 bases. From germline, CDR1 is DFQATT and CDR2 SNEGSKA (reference sequence). The CDR3 runs to 17 residues. The trim removed 3 bases at V and 5 bases at J, leaving 12 bases unmatched. CDR3 DNA: TGCAGTGCTAGTGCCCCCGGACTAGCGGGAGTTTATGAGACCCAGTACTTC. This codes for CSASAPGLAGVYETQYF.

This chain uses TRBV7-8 with TRBJ2-3, with 7 bases identical to TRBD2. Looked up from germline, CDR1 is SGHVS and CDR2 is FQNEAQ. V was pared by 4 bases and J by 2 bases, with 12 bases of the junction left unmatched. The CDR3 consists of 17 residues. The CDR3 bases are TGTGCCAGCAGCTCCCTTGCGAGTAGCGGGCACACAGATACGCAGTATTTT. It codes for CASSSLASSGHTDTQYF. Filled out from reference TRBV7-8 and TRBJ2-3, the complete variable domain reads GAGVSQSPRYKVAKRGQDVALRCDPISGHVSLFWYQQALGQGPEFLTYFQNEAQLDKSGLPSDRFFAERPEGSVSTLKIQRTQQEDSAVYLCASSSLASSGHTDTQYFGPGTRLTVL.

This chain connects TRBV25-1 to TRBJ1-1; a weak D match, TRBD1 (6 bases). The CDR3 spans 15 residues. Germline CDR1 reads MGHDK; CDR2 reads SYGVNS. Trimming left V 1 base short and J 6 bases short, with 15 bases between. The CDR3: CASSESLSRGPEAFF. Written as DNA, the CDR3 is TGTGCCAGCAGTGAATCGTTAAGCAGGGGTCCTGAAGCTTTCTTT.

The chain recombines TRBV6-5 with TRBJ2-7, with 10 bases matching TRBD1. CDR1 is MNHEY, CDR2 SVGAGI, per germline. V was pared by 5 bases and J by 3 bases, with 4 bases of the junction left unmatched. This CDR3 region has 14 residues. The DNA for the CDR3 is TGTGCCAGCAGTCCGACAGGGGGCCACTACGAGCAGTACTTC. Translated: CASSPTGGHYEQYF.

This clone has just one count. CDR3 protein: CSASGSGGQGNTDTQYF. Written as DNA, the CDR3 is TGCAGTGCTAGTGGATCCGGGGGACAGGGGAACACAGATACGCAGTATTTT. The chain joins TRBV20-1 to TRBJ2-3; 10 nucleotides line up with TRBD1. Trimming cost V 3 bases and J 2 bases; bases outside gene matches: 11. Germline values: CDR1 DFQATT, CDR2 SNEGSKA (reference sequence). The CDR3 is made up of 17 amino acids.

The J gene is TRBJ2-3, the V gene TRBV7-9; possible D gene TRBD2, 6 bases. Per the germline V gene, CDR1 is SEHNR and CDR2 is FQNEAQ (reference sequence). The CDR3 is made up of 14 amino acids. Trimming cost V 5 bases and J 3 bases, with 12 bases left between them. The DNA for the CDR3 is TGTGCCAGCAGCGCCTCGACTAGTACAGATACGCAGTATTTT. Translating it yields CASSASTSTDTQYF.

This clone has just a few counts. The chain joins TRBV19 to TRBJ2-3; maybe TRBD1 (5 bases). Trimming removed 5 bases at V and 2 bases at J, with 14 bases between. In germline, CDR1 is LNHDA, CDR2 SQIVND (reference sequence). This CDR3 comprises 15 residues. The CDR3 is CASSRIAGNTDTQYF. The CDR3, as DNA: TGTGCCAGTAGTCGGATAGCAGGGAACACAGATACGCAGTATTTT.

This sequence joins TRBV10-3 and TRBJ2-1; 8 bases fit TRBD1. V shed 3 bases and J 8 bases; nucleotides not matched to a gene: 21. This CDR3 is built from 19 residues. Germline-derived CDR1 and CDR2 are ENHRY and SYGVKD. The CDR3 reads CAISDDRGRFGSATDEQFF. The CDR3, as DNA: TGTGCCATCAGTGATGACAGGGGTCGGTTCGGCTCCGCTACAGATGAGCAGTTCTTC.

The chain couples TRBV7-9 to TRBJ1-2, with D tentatively TRBD1 (5 bases). The CDR3 is made up of 15 amino acids. Germline V gene sequence: CDR1 SEHNR, CDR2 FQNEAQ (reference sequence). The V end lost 1 base, the J end lost 4 bases, and 13 bases lay between the germline ends. CDR3 bases: TGTGCCAGCAGCTTAGTGGTGCAGGGTTCCTATGGCTACACCTTC. It translates to CASSLVVQGSYGYTF. Drawing the rest from reference TRBV7-9 and TRBJ1-2, the complete variable domain is DTGVSQNPRHKITKRGQNVTFRCDPISEHNRLYWYRQTLGQGPEFLTYFQNEAQLEKSRLLSDRFSAERPKGSFSTLEIQRTEQGDSAMYLCASSLVVQGSYGYTFGSGTRLTVV.

This clone occurred a few times. The genes are TRBV6-5 and TRBJ1-6; D gene uncertain. Trimming shortened V by 6 bases and J by 9 bases, and 12 bases separated the two germline ends. Germline lookup yields CDR1 MNHEY and CDR2 SVGAGI. The CDR3 loop spans 13 amino acids. The DNA of the CDR3 is TGTGCCAGCAGGACTTCAGAGAGTTCACCCCTCCACTTT. Its protein is CASRTSESSPLHF.

The rearrangement uses TRBV7-8 and TRBJ2-5; D remains unclear. The CDR3 length is 14 residues. Trimming cost V 4 bases and J 2 bases, with 11 bases left between them. Germline V CDR1 and CDR2: SGHVS, FQNEAQ. The CDR3 bases are TGTGCCAGCAGCTCGCAGGCGTATCAAGAGACCCAGTACTTC. Translating it yields CASSSQAYQETQYF.

The chain combines TRBV6-5 with TRBJ1-4, with TRBD1 matching 9 bases. Germline values: CDR1 MNHEY, CDR2 SVGAGI. After removal of 2 bases from V and 2 bases from J, the junction contained 0 bases not matched to a gene. The CDR3 is made up of 15 amino acids. CDR3 in DNA: TGTGCCAGCAGTTACGGACAGGGGACTAATGAAAAACTGTTTTTT. Its protein product is CASSYGQGTNEKLFF.

The V gene is TRBV3-1 (or the pseudogene TRBV3-2), the J gene TRBJ2-7; D is unclear. With 1 base removed from V and 7 bases from J, the gap between germline ends came to 14 bases. Per germline, CDR1 LGHDT and CDR2 YNNKEL (reference sequence). The CDR3 consists of 14 residues. The CDR3 nucleotides are TGTGCCAGCAGCCAAGGTTCTGGCAGCGAGGAGCAGTACTTC. Protein product: CASSQGSGSEEQYF.

The genes are TRBV19 and TRBJ2-1; D possibly corresponds to TRBD1 (5 bases). Deletions cut 5 bases from V and 0 bases from J, with 11 bases between. Per germline, CDR1 LNHDA and CDR2 SQIVND (reference sequence). The length of the CDR3 is 15 residues. CDR3 loop: CASSVGQISYNEQFF. The CDR3 bases are TGTGCCAGTAGTGTCGGACAAATCTCCTACAATGAGCAGTTCTTC.

V usage is TRBV4-2 and J usage is TRBJ1-2, with D possibly matching TRBD1 (5 bases). This CDR3 is 16 amino acids long. The germline V and J ends were trimmed by 0 bases and 2 bases, with 13 bases remaining between them. Germline V gene sequence: CDR1 LGHNA, CDR2 YNFKEQ. CDR3 region: CASSQDDGGKNYGYTF. CDR3 DNA sequence: TGTGCCAGCAGCCAAGATGACGGGGGGAAAAACTATGGCTACACCTTC.